The clone carrying this TCR beta chain has at least ten counts. Regions amplified from RNA transcripts were the TCR beta CDR3 regions. Carried out on the TCR CDR3, a first-round RT-PCR used the HTBI primer set. Using its own MiXCR run on the multiplex PCR reads, TCRdb lists one record per CDR3 protein. The sample has about 290,000 distinct CDR3 sequences; roughly an eighth are singletons. The data were obtained in a study of T cells in Graves' hyperthyroidism and ophthalmopathy. Diagnosis of hyperthyroidism was new in patients aged 18 to 65, and its duration was under 2 months. V lost 3 bases and J lost 5; bases outside the gene matches: 5. The CDR3 loop spans 17 amino acids.

Material for sequencing was blood. The sequence was collected from a woman aged 40 to 49 with Graves' hyperthyroidism. The V gene is TRBV12-3 or TRBV12-4, the J gene TRBJ2-3, with 16 bases fitting TRBD2. CDR3 residues: CASSLGTSGRAGDTQYF. CDR3 sequence (DNA): TGTGCCAGCAGTTTGGGGACTAGCGGGAGGGCCGGAGATACGCAGTATTTT.